The entry below describes one T cell receptor (beta chain). Its antigen is unknown. This entry is derived from a study of cytomegalovirus exposure and HLA in healthy donors. Study findings and constraints: Sequencing likely produced, as an artifact, a cluster of highly shared sequence variants. Reported performance of the classifier showed diagnosis of cytomegalovirus status with high specificity and sensitivity. Later on, analysis showed that most CMV-associated TCR beta chains appeared to be HLA-restricted.

60 Vbeta and 13 Jbeta primers were used in PCR. Clones were sequenced by immunoSEQ multiplex PCR, and TCRdb holds only the in-frame ones, with some missing. This sample has around 92,000 clones, with about four fifths found just once. The source material was PBMCs. The clonotype was recovered from a woman between 70 and 85 years old in good health and CMV-seropositive.

The CDR3: CASTPGGVYNEQFF. The CDR3 DNA is TGTGCCAGTACCCCAGGGGGAGTCTACAATGAGCAGTTCTTC. The chain carries TRBV19 and TRBJ2-1; 7 bases align to TRBD1. The CDR3 runs 14 residues. V lost 7 bases to trimming and J lost 3 bases; unmatched junction nucleotides: 6. Per germline, CDR1 LNHDA and CDR2 SQIVND (reference sequence).